The 18 T cell receptor beta chains below all came from one sample that was sequenced in a study of blood T cells in healthy people across ages. A second PCR of about 7 to 12 cycles used a sample-barcoded 5' primer and a J-beta primer mix. TCRdb independently ran MiXCR on the 5' RACE reads; one entry per CDR3 protein. Of about 570,000 distinct CDR3 sequences in the sample, 25% to 30% were seen once. The specimen sequenced was blood. The receptor set was obtained from a woman in her 70s in good health.

The V call is TRBV5-1, the J call TRBJ2-1; TRBD1 aligns across 12 bases. With V trimmed by 4 bases and J by 8 bases, 7 bases remained unmatched. Germline assignment: CDR1 SGHRS and CDR2 YFSETQ. The CDR3 is made up of 15 amino acids. This chain's CDR3 is CASSLLGTGGYEQFF. CDR3 DNA: TGCGCCAGCAGCCTTCTGGGGACAGGGGGCTATGAGCAGTTCTTC.

This chain links TRBV20-1 with TRBJ2-1, with 14 bases aligning to TRBD2. Germline V gene lookup returns CDR1 DFQATT and CDR2 SNEGSKA (reference sequence). The junction had 14 bases not matched to a gene; V was cut back by 3 bases and J by 7 bases. The CDR3 runs 18 residues. CDR3 sequence reads: CSARGVGTSGGPRNEQFF. The CDR3 nucleotides are TGCAGTGCTAGGGGAGTTGGGACTAGCGGGGGTCCCCGTAATGAGCAGTTCTTC.

This sequence joins TRBV15 and TRBJ1-5; tentative D call: TRBD1 (6 bases). The germline CDR1 and CDR2 sequences are LNHNV and YYDKDF (reference sequence). The V and J ends lost 5 bases and 2 bases respectively, with 10 bases between them. The CDR3 is 14 residues long. This CDR3 is CATSLPGGNQPQHF. The CDR3 DNA follows: TGTGCCACCAGCCTGCCAGGGGGCAATCAGCCCCAGCATTTT. Based on the CDR3 plus reference TRBV15 and TRBJ1-5, the full variable domain is DAMVIQNPRYQVTQFGKPVTLSCSQTLNHNVMYWYQQKSSQAPKLLFHYYDKDFNNEADTPDNFQSRRPNTSFCFLDIRSPGLGDTAMYLCATSLPGGNQPQHFGDGTRLSIL.

V is TRBV7-2 and J is TRBJ2-4; the D is unclear. CDR1 is SGHTA, CDR2 FQGNSA, per germline. The CDR3 loop spans 12 amino acids. V lost 4 bases and J 8 bases, leaving 9 bases between the germline ends. Here the CDR3 reads CASSSSSDIQYF. CDR3 nucleotide sequence: TGTGCCAGCAGCTCTTCCTCCGACATTCAGTACTTC.

The V call is TRBV12-3 or TRBV12-4, the J call TRBJ2-6; TRBD1 aligns across 9 bases. Trimming at V came to 7 bases and at J to 2 bases, leaving 6 bases not matched to a gene. The CDR3 loop spans 16 amino acids. The chain's CDR3 is CASTEDRGTGANVLTF. CDR3 nucleotides: TGTGCCAGCACCGAGGACAGGGGAACTGGGGCCAACGTCCTGACTTTC.

This clonotype was seen a handful of times. The chain combines TRBV6-5 with TRBJ2-7; 9 nucleotides agree with TRBD1. The trim removed 7 bases at V and 1 base at J, leaving 5 bases unmatched. CDR3 size: 14 residues. The germline V gene encodes CDR1 MNHEY and CDR2 SVGAGI. CDR3 nucleotide sequence: TGTGCCAGCAATCCGGGACAGGGATCCTACGAGCAGTACTTC. Translated: CASNPGQGSYEQYF.

This clonotype was counted only a few times. The CDR3 sequence: CASSLYRHTIMGQETQYF. As DNA, the CDR3 is TGTGCCAGCAGCTTATACCGTCACACCATAATGGGGCAAGAGACCCAGTACTTC. The chain recombines TRBV7-9 with TRBJ2-5; D uncertain. Germline CDR1 reads SEHNR; CDR2 reads FQNEAQ (reference sequence). This CDR3 region has 18 residues. Trimming took 2 bases from V and 2 from J, leaving 21 bases between them.

This clonotype turned up a few times. The chain uses TRBV20-1 and TRBJ2-7, with a tentative D call TRBD1 (6 bases). V lost 5 bases and J 2 bases, leaving 13 bases between the germline ends. This CDR3 has 13 residues. Germline V CDR1 and CDR2: DFQATT, SNEGSKA (reference sequence). This CDR3 is CSAGLDSAYEQYF. The CDR3 DNA sequence: TGCAGTGCTGGACTGGACAGCGCCTACGAGCAGTACTTC.

The V call is TRBV4-3, the J call TRBJ2-7; D gene ambiguous. This CDR3 has 15 residues. Germline V lookup: CDR1 LGHNA, CDR2 YSLEER. V was pared by 0 bases and J by 2 bases, with 11 bases between. This chain's CDR3 is CASSQDLDRTYEQYF. Here the CDR3 DNA reads TGCGCCAGCAGCCAAGATCTCGACCGAACCTACGAGCAGTACTTC.

This clonotype was observed a few times. V and J are TRBV20-1 and TRBJ1-1; maybe TRBD1 (5 bases). The CDR3 is made up of 13 amino acids. Trimming stripped 3 bases from V and 0 bases from J, with 8 bases between. CDR1 is DFQATT and CDR2 is SNEGSKA in the germline V gene (reference sequence). The CDR3: CSASQGLNTEAFF. The CDR3 DNA reads as TGCAGTGCTAGCCAGGGCCTGAACACTGAAGCTTTCTTT.

The rearrangement links TRBV20-1 to TRBJ2-6, with D possibly being TRBD1 (6 bases). The CDR3 totals 14 residues. Trimming removed 6 bases from V and 6 bases from J, with 15 bases in between. The V gene's germline CDR1 is DFQATT and CDR2 SNEGSKA (reference sequence). The CDR3 region has the DNA TGCAGTGCGGAGACAGGCCCCCCGGCCAACGTCCTGACTTTC. Translation gives CSAETGPPANVLTF.

The gene calls are TRBV20-1 and TRBJ2-7; D perhaps matches TRBD2 (7 bases). In germline, CDR1 is DFQATT, CDR2 SNEGSKA (reference sequence). Trimming pared 6 bases from V and 2 bases from J, leaving 29 bases between. The CDR3 consists of 18 residues. In DNA form, the CDR3 reads TGCAGTGCCCTCCCACCCTATGGGGGCGGGGGTCTAACCTACGAGCAGTACTTC. Translating it yields CSALPPYGGGGLTYEQYF.

The chain recombines TRBV7-2 with TRBJ2-3; no definite D call. The CDR3 totals 12 residues. The V gene lost 7 bases and the J gene lost 6 bases, with 11 bases spanning the gap. Per germline, CDR1 SGHTA and CDR2 FQGNSA. The CDR3 is CASNLGWDTQYF. The DNA of the CDR3 is TGTGCCAGCAACCTAGGGTGGGATACGCAGTATTTT.

This clonotype was counted only a few times. The chain links TRBV7-3 to TRBJ2-3, with no clear D. V was cut by 3 bases and J by 5 bases, with 9 bases left in between. The CDR3 totals 13 residues. In germline, CDR1 is SGHTA, CDR2 FQGTGA. CDR3 in amino acids: CASSFMGRDTQYF. DNA of the CDR3: TGTGCCAGCAGCTTTATGGGAAGAGATACGCAGTATTTT.

The chain couples TRBV20-1 to TRBJ2-2; possibly TRBD2 for D (5 bases). The V end was cut by 6 bases, the J end by 8 bases, with 16 bases between. Looked up from germline, CDR1 is DFQATT and CDR2 is SNEGSKA (reference sequence). The CDR3 runs 13 residues. The CDR3 sequence: CSAPTYSGGELFF. The CDR3 DNA sequence: TGCAGTGCCCCTACCTACTCGGGAGGGGAGCTGTTTTTT.

A few counts support this clonotype. A junction boundary mismatches the germline segment, possibly from a read error. The chain has TRBV2 and TRBJ1-1; TRBD1 agrees at 11 bases. The CDR3 sequence is 12 residues long. Germline values: CDR1 SNHLY, CDR2 FYNNEI. The CDR3 sequence: CATRTGGQEASF. In nucleotides, the CDR3 is TGTGCCACCAGGACAGGGGGCCAGGAAGCTTCCTTT.

This clonotype was found a few times. The rearrangement links TRBV4-3 to TRBJ2-1; TRBD2 aligns across 9 bases. The V segment lost 0 bases and the J segment 0 bases; nucleotides outside the gene matches: 9. Germline loops: CDR1 LGHNA, CDR2 YSLEER. The CDR3 loop spans 19 amino acids. The CDR3 reads CASSQEIASGVSSYNEQFF. CDR3 sequence (DNA): TGCGCCAGCAGCCAAGAAATCGCTAGCGGGGTCAGCTCCTACAATGAGCAGTTCTTC.

Of note for this clonotype: A junction end diverges from the germline sequence, so it may reflect a read error. The V and J genes are TRBV6-5 and TRBJ1-2, with D maybe TRBD1 (5 bases). Germline V gene lookup returns CDR1 MNHEY and CDR2 SVGAGI. The CDR3 runs 12 residues. DNA of the CDR3: TGTGCCAGCAGTTACCAGGGCTATCGCTACACCTTC. Its translation: CASSYQGYRYTF.